This entry lists 6 T cell receptor beta chains sequenced from one sample in a study of response to subunit inactivated influenza vaccine. TCRdb fed the RT-PCR reads into MiXCR, producing one record per CDR3 protein. The sample yields about half a million distinct CDR3 sequences, 10% to 11% seen once. The specimen comprised PBMCs from blood, sampled roughly 6 weeks after vaccination. These receptors came from a man aged 50 to 59 who received an inactivated influenza vaccine.

This clonotype was found many times. CDR3 in amino acids: CASSFGGHTEAFF. CDR3 nucleotides: TGTGCCAGCAGTTTCGGGGGTCACACTGAAGCTTTCTTT. This rearrangement joins TRBV12-3 or TRBV12-4 to TRBJ1-1, with D perhaps TRBD1 (5 bases). The CDR3 loop spans 13 amino acids. Trimming took off 3 bases at V and 3 bases at J, with 8 bases between the two ends.

The rearrangement joins TRBV21-1 to TRBJ1-3; TRBD1, the D gene given by the table, was not confirmed from the DNA. TRBV21-1 is labeled a pseudogene. The CDR3 sequence is 16 residues long. CDR3 protein: CASSKGPRVRGNTIYF. For the CDR3, the DNA is TGTGCCAGCAGCAAAGGTCCCAGGGTGCGTGGAAACACCATATATTTT.

This clonotype was observed at least ten times. The V and J genes are TRBV4-3 and TRBJ2-1; TRBD2 matches at 7 bases. Germline lookup yields CDR1 LGHNA and CDR2 YSLEER. The CDR3 runs to 15 residues. The junction had 9 bases not matched to a gene; V was cut back by 6 bases and J by 4 bases. The CDR3 DNA reads as TGCGCCAGCAGTTGGACGAGCGGGGTTTACAATGAGCAGTTCTTC. Translated: CASSWTSGVYNEQFF.

This clonotype was seen many times. The rearrangement uses TRBV7-8 and TRBJ2-7; a weak D match, TRBD1 (6 bases). In germline, CDR1 is SGHVS, CDR2 FQNEAQ. Trimming took 7 bases from V and 4 from J, leaving 17 bases between them. This CDR3 spans 14 amino acids. Here the CDR3 reads CASTLRGYTYEQYF. In nucleotides, the CDR3 is TGTGCCAGCACCCTAAGGGGGTACACTTACGAGCAGTACTTC.

Here the CDR3 DNA reads TGTGCCATCAGTGAGTCAGGGGAGCAGTTCTTC. It translates to CAISESGEQFF. The chain recombines TRBV10-3 with TRBJ2-1; D not resolved. The CDR3 runs to 11 residues. Germline V gene data show CDR1 as ENHRY and CDR2 as SYGVKD. Trimming took off 0 bases at V and 10 bases at J, with 4 bases between the two ends.

This clonotype was seen at least ten times. CDR3 DNA sequence: TGCAGCGTTGAAGATCCGGAGACCTACGAGCAGTACTTC. This translates into CSVEDPETYEQYF. The chain joins TRBV29-1 to TRBJ2-7; no definite D call. CDR3 size: 13 residues. Germline V gene data show CDR1 as SQVTM and CDR2 as ANQGSEA. V lost 0 bases and J lost 2, with 8 bases in between.